The following is a TCR beta chain sequence with its context. Antigen: not known. The entry originates in a study of OX40 agonist ivuxolimab in advanced cancers. Study-wide findings and caveats: Antigen specificity remained undetermined for the expanded peripheral T cells.

Data came from immunoSEQ multiplex PCR; TCRdb stores just in-frame clones and leaves some out. The sample holds some 68,000 clones, around nine tenths seen once. There are 15 residues in the CDR3. V was shortened by 0 bases and J by 6 bases, with 14 bases between the two germline ends. The germline gives CDR1 LGHNA, CDR2 YNFKEQ. The V call is TRBV4-2, the J call TRBJ1-2, with D possibly TRBD1 on 6 matching bases. The TCR comes from an adult with an advanced solid tumor such as melanoma, head and neck, liver or kidney cancer. The source was CD4+ or CD8+ T cells sorted from blood, collected in a trial of the OX40 agonist ivuxolimab. Written as DNA, the CDR3 is TGTGCCAGCAGCCAAGAGGACAGAATAACCAATGGCTACACCTTC. As protein: CASSQEDRITNGYTF.